The T cell receptor (beta chain) described here comes from a study of a mutant IDH1 vaccine in newly diagnosed glioma. Across the whole study: The study gave patients eight vaccinations in weeks 1, 3, 5, 7, 11, 15, 19, 23. The initiation of vaccination occurred 4-6 weeks after radiotherapy alone, or with temozolomide cycles.

Findings of the study overall: The occurrence of vaccine-induced immune responses was seen in 93.3% of patients.

Time point meaning: week 23, last vaccination. Vaccination comprised doses that each held 300 ug of mutant IDH1 20-mer peptide, plus topical imiquimod. New IDH1-mutant, ATRX-lost WHO grade 3 or 4 astrocytomas occurred in donors. On this clone: Its specificity is not known.

Clones were read by immunoSEQ multiplex PCR, and TCRdb kept only the in-frame ones, dropping some. The table lists 41,000 or so clones, around 76% of them singletons. The CDR3 contains 14 residues. Per germline, CDR1 SGDLS and CDR2 YYNGEE. The V end lost 2 bases, the J end lost 9 bases, and 17 bases lay between the germline ends. Here the sequenced sample was PBMCs, taken from a glioma patient whose treatment included an IDH1 peptide vaccine. The source of this sequence is a woman in her 40s with glioma. Some clones in this sample may be carry-over from other donors' samples. The chain joins TRBV9 to TRBJ1-1; possibly TRBD1 for D (6 bases). The chain's CDR3 is CASSVATGNGKAFF. CDR3 in DNA: TGTGCCAGCAGCGTCGCAACAGGGAACGGAAAAGCTTTCTTT. Complete variable domain (other parts from reference TRBV9 and TRBJ1-1): DSGVTQTPKHLITATGQRVTLRCSPRSGDLSVYWYQQSLDQGLQFLIQYYNGEERAKGNILERFSAQQFPDLHSELNLSSLELGDSALYFCASSVATGNGKAFFGQGTRLTVV.